This is a list of T cell receptor beta chains from one sample in a study of blood T cell repertoires in COVID-19. Sequencing was performed with immunoSEQ multiplex PCR; in TCRdb, only in-frame clones are kept and a portion is missing. The table lists under 150,000 clones, roughly 79% of them singletons. Sequencing used peripheral blood. The source is a human donor in a cohort sampled during active COVID-19. Both conserved end residues are part of each CDR3. D genes are given only for firm matches. The size entry is marked missing in some rows and otherwise reads once, few, many or a size class.

cdr3_aa: CASGGSSWQNTGELFF
cdr3_nt: TGCGCCAGCGGGGGGTCGAGTTGGCAGAACACCGGGGAGCTGTTTTTT
j_call: TRBJ2-2
clone_size: -
d_call: -
v_call: TRBV5-1

cdr3_aa: CASSLGYGTRNQPQHF
cdr3_nt: TGTGCCAGCAGCTTAGGTTACGGGACACGGAATCAGCCCCAGCATTTT
j_call: TRBJ1-5
clone_size: -
d_call: -
v_call: TRBV13

cdr3_aa: CASSGRDRGNTEAFF
cdr3_nt: TGTGCCAGCAGTGGCCGGGACAGGGGGAACACTGAAGCTTTCTTT
j_call: TRBJ1-1
clone_size: -
d_call: TRBD1
v_call: TRBV6-6

cdr3_aa: CASSQILAGEVEQFF
cdr3_nt: TGTGCCAGCAGCCAGATCCTAGCGGGGGAGGTTGAGCAGTTCTTC
j_call: TRBJ2-1
clone_size: -
d_call: TRBD2
v_call: TRBV7-8

cdr3_aa: CSVSTDTYTNTEAFF
cdr3_nt: TGCAGCGTTTCGACAGACACGTATACGAACACTGAAGCTTTCTTT
j_call: TRBJ1-1
clone_size: few
d_call: -
v_call: TRBV29-1

cdr3_aa: CASSPEDTQYF
cdr3_nt: TGTGCCAGCAGCCCAGAAGATACGCAGTATTTT
j_call: TRBJ2-3
clone_size: -
d_call: -
v_call: TRBV11-2

cdr3_aa: CAISESGDRAYEQYF
cdr3_nt: TGTGCCATCAGTGAGTCGGGGGACAGAGCCTACGAGCAGTACTTC
j_call: TRBJ2-7
clone_size: -
d_call: TRBD1
v_call: TRBV10-3

cdr3_aa: CASSGQMNTEAFF
cdr3_nt: TGCGCCAGCAGTGGACAGATGAACACTGAAGCTTTCTTT
j_call: TRBJ1-1
clone_size: -
d_call: -
v_call: TRBV5-1

cdr3_aa: CASRPGVSQQPQHF
cdr3_nt: TGTGCCAGCAGACCCGGGGTATCTCAGCAGCCCCAGCATTTT
j_call: TRBJ1-5
clone_size: once
d_call: -
v_call: TRBV27

cdr3_aa: CASKPKSLNTEAFF
cdr3_nt: TGTGCCAGCAAGCCAAAGTCTCTGAACACTGAAGCTTTCTTT
j_call: TRBJ1-1
clone_size: -
d_call: -
v_call: TRBV6-4

cdr3_aa: CDSNPDRGTEAFF
cdr3_nt: TGTGACAGCAACCCGGACAGGGGTACTGAAGCTTTCTTT
j_call: TRBJ1-1
clone_size: -
d_call: TRBD1
v_call: TRBV2

cdr3_aa: CASGGSQGLSPLHF
cdr3_nt: TGTGCCAGCGGGGGGTCCCAAGGACTCTCACCCCTCCACTTT
j_call: TRBJ1-6
clone_size: few
d_call: -
v_call: TRBV7-9

cdr3_aa: CASSEQLEAFF
cdr3_nt: TGTGCCAGCAGCGAACAACTTGAAGCTTTCTTT
j_call: TRBJ1-1
clone_size: few
d_call: -
v_call: TRBV2

cdr3_aa: CATSAGTGARYEQYF
cdr3_nt: TGTGCCACCAGTGCGGGGACAGGGGCTAGATACGAGCAGTACTTC
j_call: TRBJ2-7
clone_size: many
d_call: TRBD1
v_call: TRBV24-1

cdr3_aa: CASSPEMNTEAFF
cdr3_nt: TGTGCCAGCTCACCGGAGATGAACACTGAAGCTTTCTTT
j_call: TRBJ1-1
clone_size: -
d_call: -
v_call: TRBV18

cdr3_aa: CASSPITGQGNNGYTF
cdr3_nt: TGTGCCAGCAGCCCTATTACGGGACAGGGAAACAATGGCTACACCTTC
j_call: TRBJ1-2
clone_size: -
d_call: TRBD1
v_call: TRBV3-1/TRBV3-2

cdr3_aa: CASSLGSVYEQYF
cdr3_nt: TGTGCCAGCAGCTTAGGCAGTGTCTACGAGCAGTACTTC
j_call: TRBJ2-7
clone_size: -
d_call: -
v_call: TRBV7-2

cdr3_aa: CASSENRNNYGYTF
cdr3_nt: TGTGCCAGCAGTGAAAACAGAAACAACTATGGCTACACCTTC
j_call: TRBJ1-2
clone_size: -
d_call: -
v_call: TRBV6-1

cdr3_aa: CASKGRGRLGPQHF
cdr3_nt: TGTGCCAGTAAGGGCAGGGGGAGACTAGGGCCCCAGCATTTT
j_call: TRBJ1-5
clone_size: -
d_call: TRBD1
v_call: TRBV19

cdr3_aa: CASSRGGGAPGNEQFF
cdr3_nt: TGTGCCAGCAGCCGAGGCGGGGGGGCGCCTGGCAATGAGCAGTTCTTC
j_call: TRBJ2-1
clone_size: -
d_call: TRBD2
v_call: TRBV7-8

cdr3_aa: CASSSRTGSGANVLTF
cdr3_nt: TGCGCCAGCAGCTCCCGGACAGGGTCTGGGGCCAACGTCCTGACTTTC
j_call: TRBJ2-6
clone_size: -
d_call: TRBD1
v_call: TRBV5-1

cdr3_aa: CASSRDRDSEAFF
cdr3_nt: TGTGCCAGCAGCCGGGACAGGGACTCTGAAGCTTTCTTT
j_call: TRBJ1-1
clone_size: -
d_call: TRBD1
v_call: TRBV6-5

cdr3_aa: CASSHGDYTGELFF
cdr3_nt: TGTGCCAGCAGCCATGGCGACTACACCGGGGAGCTGTTTTTT
j_call: TRBJ2-2
clone_size: -
d_call: -
v_call: TRBV7-2

cdr3_aa: CASRLADRGSYEQYF
cdr3_nt: TGTGCCAGCAGACTCGCGGACAGGGGATCCTACGAGCAGTACTTC
j_call: TRBJ2-7
clone_size: once
d_call: TRBD1
v_call: TRBV6-5

cdr3_aa: CASSGTTGDRWLNEQFF
cdr3_nt: TGCGCCAGCAGTGGAACGACAGGGGATAGGTGGCTCAATGAGCAGTTCTTC
j_call: TRBJ2-1
clone_size: -
d_call: TRBD1
v_call: TRBV10-2

cdr3_aa: CASLQGTEAFF
cdr3_nt: TGTGCCAGCCTACAGGGAACTGAAGCTTTCTTT
j_call: TRBJ1-1
clone_size: -
d_call: -
v_call: TRBV2

cdr3_aa: CASSWDIPNNQPQHF
cdr3_nt: TGTGCCAGCAGCTGGGACATTCCAAATAATCAGCCCCAGCATTTT
j_call: TRBJ1-5
clone_size: -
d_call: -
v_call: TRBV5-5

cdr3_aa: CASSSGLSGGYTF
cdr3_nt: TGTGCCAGCAGTTCCGGGCTCTCGGGGGGCTACACCTTC
j_call: TRBJ1-2
clone_size: -
d_call: -
v_call: TRBV2

cdr3_aa: CASSFQGLNYGYTF
cdr3_nt: TGTGCCAGCAGTTTTCAGGGGTTGAACTATGGCTACACCTTC
j_call: TRBJ1-2
clone_size: -
d_call: -
v_call: TRBV27

cdr3_aa: CASSSMRVAGRGYTF
cdr3_nt: TGTGCCAGCAGCTCCATGCGGGTCGCTGGGCGTGGCTACACCTTC
j_call: TRBJ1-2
clone_size: once
d_call: -
v_call: TRBV11-2

cdr3_aa: CASRPLIGGRNQPQHF
cdr3_nt: TGTGCCAGTAGGCCCCTCATCGGGGGACGCAATCAGCCCCAGCATTTT
j_call: TRBJ1-5
clone_size: few
d_call: -
v_call: TRBV19

cdr3_aa: CASSVLPADEQFF
cdr3_nt: TGTGCCAGCAGTGTACTCCCCGCGGATGAGCAGTTCTTC
j_call: TRBJ2-1
clone_size: few
d_call: -
v_call: TRBV2

cdr3_aa: CASSFSGGYYNEQFF
cdr3_nt: TGTGCCAGCAGTTTTTCCGGGGGATACTACAATGAGCAGTTCTTC
j_call: TRBJ2-1
clone_size: -
d_call: -
v_call: TRBV27

cdr3_aa: CASSLQAGGGNTGELFF
cdr3_nt: TGCGCCAGCAGCTTGCAGGCAGGGGGCGGCAACACCGGGGAGCTGTTTTTT
j_call: TRBJ2-2
clone_size: few
d_call: TRBD1
v_call: TRBV5-1

cdr3_aa: CASRISSGYNEQFF
cdr3_nt: TGTGCCAGCAGGATATCTAGCGGGTACAATGAGCAGTTCTTC
j_call: TRBJ2-1
clone_size: -
d_call: TRBD2
v_call: TRBV6-5

cdr3_aa: CASSPPEQGHGELFF
cdr3_nt: TGTGCCAGCTCACCACCCGAACAGGGGCACGGGGAGCTGTTTTTT
j_call: TRBJ2-2
clone_size: few
d_call: TRBD1
v_call: TRBV18

cdr3_aa: CASSLYTTDTQYF
cdr3_nt: TGTGCCAGCAGCTTGTACACCACAGATACGCAGTATTTT
j_call: TRBJ2-3
clone_size: -
d_call: -
v_call: TRBV5-6

cdr3_aa: CASSIPAGNTEAFF
cdr3_nt: TGCGCCAGCAGCATCCCTGCGGGGAACACTGAAGCTTTCTTT
j_call: TRBJ1-1
clone_size: -
d_call: -
v_call: TRBV5-1

cdr3_aa: CASRNGADTQYF
cdr3_nt: TGTGCCAGCAGAAACGGGGCAGATACGCAGTATTTT
j_call: TRBJ2-3
clone_size: -
d_call: -
v_call: TRBV6-5

cdr3_aa: CAISEGGDYNEQFF
cdr3_nt: TGTGCCATCAGTGAAGGCGGGGACTACAATGAGCAGTTCTTC
j_call: TRBJ2-1
clone_size: -
d_call: -
v_call: TRBV10-3

cdr3_aa: CASSLAGGETQYF
cdr3_nt: TGTGCCAGCAGCCTAGCGGGGGGAGAGACCCAGTACTTC
j_call: TRBJ2-5
clone_size: -
d_call: TRBD2
v_call: TRBV6-5

cdr3_aa: CASSPTGGWGQPQHF
cdr3_nt: TGTGCCAGCAGCCCTACAGGGGGCTGGGGTCAGCCCCAGCATTTT
j_call: TRBJ1-5
clone_size: once
d_call: TRBD1
v_call: TRBV7-8

cdr3_aa: CASCPSGGYNEQFF
cdr3_nt: TGCGCCAGCTGTCCTAGCGGGGGGTACAATGAGCAGTTCTTC
j_call: TRBJ2-1
clone_size: once
d_call: TRBD2
v_call: TRBV10-2

cdr3_aa: CATRTANSPLHF
cdr3_nt: TGTGCTACGCGGACAGCTAATTCACCCCTCCACTTT
j_call: TRBJ1-6
clone_size: -
d_call: -
v_call: TRBV6-5

cdr3_aa: CASSQGLAGGREQFF
cdr3_nt: TGTGCCAGCAGCCAAGGACTAGCGGGGGGGCGGGAGCAGTTCTTC
j_call: TRBJ2-1
clone_size: -
d_call: TRBD2
v_call: TRBV14

cdr3_aa: CASSHREDNEQFF
cdr3_nt: TGTGCCAGTAGCCACAGGGAAGACAATGAGCAGTTCTTC
j_call: TRBJ2-1
clone_size: -
d_call: -
v_call: TRBV19

cdr3_aa: CASSPAGTGVYEQYF
cdr3_nt: TGTGCCAGCAGCCCCGCGGGGACAGGGGTGTACGAGCAGTACTTC
j_call: TRBJ2-7
clone_size: -
d_call: TRBD1
v_call: TRBV7-6

cdr3_aa: CASREGWMNTEAFF
cdr3_nt: TGTGCCAGCAGGGAGGGGTGGATGAACACTGAAGCTTTCTTT
j_call: TRBJ1-1
clone_size: -
d_call: -
v_call: TRBV27